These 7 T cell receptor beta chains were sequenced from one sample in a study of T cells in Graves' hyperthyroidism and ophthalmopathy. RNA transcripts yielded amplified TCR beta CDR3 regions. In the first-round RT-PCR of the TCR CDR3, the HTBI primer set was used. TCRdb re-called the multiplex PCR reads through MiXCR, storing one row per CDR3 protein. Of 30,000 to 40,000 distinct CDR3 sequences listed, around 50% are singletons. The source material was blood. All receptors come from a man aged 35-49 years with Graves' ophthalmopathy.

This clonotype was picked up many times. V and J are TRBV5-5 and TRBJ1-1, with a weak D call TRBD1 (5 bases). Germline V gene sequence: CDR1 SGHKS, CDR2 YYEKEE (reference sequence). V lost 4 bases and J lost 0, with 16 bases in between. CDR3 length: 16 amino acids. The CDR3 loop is CASSPTPGLLNTEAFF. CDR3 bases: TGTGCCAGCAGCCCCACTCCGGGACTCTTGAACACTGAAGCTTTCTTT.

The CDR3, as DNA: TGTGCCAGCAGCCCCTGGACTAGCGTTCGGGAGCAGTTCTTC. Protein product: CASSPWTSVREQFF. The chain recombines TRBV7-2 with TRBJ2-1; 9 bases are shared with TRBD2. The trim removed 5 bases at V and 10 bases at J, leaving 9 bases unmatched. The CDR3 has 14 amino acids. Germline values: CDR1 SGHTA, CDR2 FQGNSA.

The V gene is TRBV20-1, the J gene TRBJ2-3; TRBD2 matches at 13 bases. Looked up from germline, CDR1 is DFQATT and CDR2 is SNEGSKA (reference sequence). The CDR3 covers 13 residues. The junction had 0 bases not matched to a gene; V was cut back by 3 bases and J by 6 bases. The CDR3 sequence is CSARTSGRDTQYF. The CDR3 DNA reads TGCAGTGCTAGGACTAGCGGGAGGGATACGCAGTATTTT.

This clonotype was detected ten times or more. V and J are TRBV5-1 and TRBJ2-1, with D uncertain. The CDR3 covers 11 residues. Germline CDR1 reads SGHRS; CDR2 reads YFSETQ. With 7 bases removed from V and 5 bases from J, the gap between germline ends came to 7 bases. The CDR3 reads CASSDNNEQFF. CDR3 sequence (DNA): TGCGCCAGCTCCGACAACAATGAGCAGTTCTTC.

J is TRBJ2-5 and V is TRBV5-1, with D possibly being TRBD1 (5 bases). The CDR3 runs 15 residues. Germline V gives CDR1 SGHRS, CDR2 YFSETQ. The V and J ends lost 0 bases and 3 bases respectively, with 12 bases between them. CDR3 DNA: TGCGCCAGCAGCTTGGAACAGGCTGCAAAAGAGACCCAGTACTTC. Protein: CASSLEQAAKETQYF.

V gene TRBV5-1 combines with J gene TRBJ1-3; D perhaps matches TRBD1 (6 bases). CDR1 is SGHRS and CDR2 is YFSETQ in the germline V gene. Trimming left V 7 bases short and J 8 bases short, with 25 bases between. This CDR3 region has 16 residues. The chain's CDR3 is CASGDSWGAHGYTIYF. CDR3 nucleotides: TGCGCCAGCGGGGACTCATGGGGGGCGCATGGCTACACCATATATTTT. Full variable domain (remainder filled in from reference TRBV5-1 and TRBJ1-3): KAGVTQTPRYLIKTRGQQVTLSCSPISGHRSVSWYQQTPGQGLQFLFEYFSETQRNKGNFPGRFSGRQFSNSRSEMNVSTLELGDSALYLCASGDSWGAHGYTIYFGEGSWLTVV.

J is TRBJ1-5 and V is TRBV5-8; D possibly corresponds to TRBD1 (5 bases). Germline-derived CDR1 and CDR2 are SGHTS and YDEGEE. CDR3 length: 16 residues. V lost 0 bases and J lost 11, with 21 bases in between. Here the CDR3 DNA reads TGTGCCAGCAGCTTGGGGGGGACTAGCGTGGGGGAGACCCAGCATTTT. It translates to CASSLGGTSVGETQHF.